One and the same sample provided the 4 T cell receptor beta chains below, sequenced in a study of CD8 T cells in Susac syndrome. Random hexamers were used to reverse transcribe the RNA input (about 0.5 to 1 ug). MiXCR, run by TCRdb on the immunoSEQ multiplex PCR reads, gives a single entry per CDR3 protein. The sample has 250,000 to 300,000 distinct CDR3 sequences, approximately 85% seen once. The material sequenced was CD8+ T cells from PBMCs. These receptors originate from a human donor with multiple sclerosis.

V gene TRBV28 combines with J gene TRBJ2-7; possibly TRBD2 for D (6 bases). CDR3 length: 13 residues. V was cut by 6 bases and J by 3 bases, with 12 bases left in between. The V gene's germline CDR1 is MDHEN and CDR2 SYDVKM. The CDR3 spells CASRRDGLYEQYF. For the CDR3, the DNA is TGTGCCAGCAGGCGGGACGGACTCTACGAGCAGTACTTC. Full variable domain (remainder filled in from reference TRBV28 and TRBJ2-7): DVKVTQSSRYLVKRTGEKVFLECVQDMDHENMFWYRQDPGLGLRLIYFSYDVKMKEKGDIPEGYSVSREKKERFSLILESASTNQTSMYLCASRRDGLYEQYFGPGTRLTVT.

The rearrangement joins TRBV20-1 to TRBJ2-5; D not resolved. The V end lost 7 bases, the J end lost 0 bases, and 6 bases lay between the germline ends. The length of the CDR3 is 11 residues. In germline, CDR1 is DFQATT, CDR2 SNEGSKA (reference sequence). The chain's CDR3 is CSVPNQETQYF. The CDR3 DNA follows: TGCAGTGTCCCGAACCAAGAGACCCAGTACTTC.

The gene calls are TRBV10-3 and TRBJ2-1; the D is unclear. CDR3 size: 15 residues. Germline CDR1 and CDR2: ENHRY and SYGVKD. The V gene lost 5 bases and the J gene lost 0 bases, with 11 bases spanning the gap. CDR3 nucleotides: TGTGCCATCAGTCCCGACGGTAGCTCCTACAATGAGCAGTTCTTC. This sequence encodes CAISPDGSSYNEQFF.

The chain joins TRBV7-3 to TRBJ2-7; maybe TRBD2 (6 bases). Trimming removed 5 bases from V and 5 bases from J, with 16 bases in between. CDR1 and CDR2 (germline): SGHTA, FQGTGA. The CDR3 loop spans 14 amino acids. CDR3 DNA: TGTGCCAGCAGCCTATCGGGAGAGGGCAACGAGCAGTACTTC. Encoded protein: CASSLSGEGNEQYF.